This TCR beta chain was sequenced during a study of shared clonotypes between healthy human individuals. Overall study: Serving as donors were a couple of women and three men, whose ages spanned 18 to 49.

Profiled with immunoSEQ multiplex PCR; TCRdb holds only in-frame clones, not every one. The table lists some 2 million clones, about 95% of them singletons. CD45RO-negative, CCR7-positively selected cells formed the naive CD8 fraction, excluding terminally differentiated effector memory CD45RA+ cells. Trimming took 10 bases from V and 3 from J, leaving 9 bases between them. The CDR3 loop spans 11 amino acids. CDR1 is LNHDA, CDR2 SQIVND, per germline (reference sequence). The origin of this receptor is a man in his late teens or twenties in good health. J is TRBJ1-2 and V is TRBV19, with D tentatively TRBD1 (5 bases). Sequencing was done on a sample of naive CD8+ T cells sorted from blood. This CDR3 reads CATSGYYGYTF. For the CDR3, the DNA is TGTGCCACTTCAGGGTACTATGGCTACACCTTC.